The 3 T cell receptor beta chains reported below all come from one sample, sequenced in a study of blood T cells in healthy people across ages. Alongside a J-beta primer mix, a sample-barcoded 5' primer served in a second PCR lasting roughly 7 to 11 cycles. TCRdb used MiXCR to reprocess the 5' RACE reads, holding one entry per CDR3 protein. The sample yields around 580,000 distinct CDR3 sequences, 40% to 55% seen once. The sequencing sample was made of blood. These receptor sequences come from a man at least 80 years old in good health.

This clonotype was observed a handful of times. The chain recombines TRBV7-3 with TRBJ2-3, with D uncertain. V was cut by 4 bases and J by 5 bases, with 10 bases left in between. CDR1 and CDR2 from the germline V gene are SGHTA and FQGTGA. The CDR3 runs to 13 residues. As DNA, the CDR3 is TGTGCCAGCAGCTCAAATACGGGAGATACGCAGTATTTT. Amino acid sequence: CASSSNTGDTQYF.

V is TRBV4-1 and J is TRBJ2-3, with 9 positions matching TRBD1. CDR3 length: 16 amino acids. With V trimmed by 0 bases and J by 5 bases, 6 bases remained unmatched. Per the germline V gene, CDR1 is MGHRA and CDR2 is YSYEKL. CDR3 sequence: CASSQEGQGGRDTQYF. The CDR3 DNA is TGCGCCAGCAGCCAAGAGGGACAGGGCGGAAGAGATACGCAGTATTTT.

This clonotype was observed a few times. The J gene is TRBJ1-4, the V gene TRBV6-5; the D is unclear. The CDR3 has 12 amino acids. Trimming took 2 bases from V and 8 from J, leaving 6 bases between them. Germline V gives CDR1 MNHEY, CDR2 SVGAGI. This CDR3 reads CASSYDGEKLFF. Here the CDR3 DNA reads TGTGCCAGCAGTTACGATGGCGAAAAACTGTTTTTT.